This T cell receptor beta chain was sequenced for a study of T cells in Graves' hyperthyroidism and ophthalmopathy. About this clonotype: The target antigen is unknown. Mismatch with germline at one junction end may stem from a read error.

Whole-study results and caveats: A model built on 13 V-J features separated ophthalmopathy from stable hyperthyroidism. Onset of ophthalmopathy came a median 6.5 months after the model predicted it. Blood held most thyroid clonotypes expanded above 0.001 frequency.

The CDR3 regions of TCR beta were amplified from RNA transcripts. The HTBI primer set served for first-round RT-PCR of the TCR CDR3. From the multiplex PCR reads, TCRdb called clonotypes with MiXCR, one entry per CDR3 protein. The sample consists of approximately 400,000 distinct CDR3 sequences, approximately 14% of them appearing once. The germline V gene has CDR1 MNHGY and CDR2 SAAAGT. There are 16 residues in the CDR3. Over 9 ml of fresh peripheral blood supplied the PBMCs. The source material was blood. The origin of this receptor is a woman aged 18-29 years with Graves' hyperthyroidism that later progressed to Graves' ophthalmopathy. This chain uses TRBV6-8 with TRBJ2-2; TRBD1 matches 9 bases. CDR3 residues: CACRLTGGSNTGELFF. The CDR3 coding sequence is TGTGCCTGCAGACTGACAGGGGGTTCGAACACCGGGGAGCTGTTTTTT.